This T cell receptor beta chain was sequenced for a study of vaccination and CD4 T cells after COVID-19 (dated 2022 in TCRdb). Context from the whole study: In the convalescent cohort there were six males and four females, among whom were two Hispanic individuals, seven Caucasians, two Asians and one multiracial person. Control cultures used a CEFX viral epitope pool as positive control, an HIV-1 Nef peptide pool as negative control, or no peptide. Overlapping spike peptide pools from SARS-CoV-2 and from the common cold coronaviruses HCoV-NL63, HCoV-OC43 and HCoV-229E were used as culture stimuli. Post-COVID blood samples were collected from convalescent patients a median of approximately 93 days after diagnosis, with a range of about 30 to 180 days. The time from the second vaccine dose to post-vaccine blood sampling had a median of around 72 days and ranged from about 13 to 250 days. In 10 COVID-19 convalescent patients and a handful of infection-naive healthy vaccine recipients, the spike-specific CD4+ TCR repertoire before mRNA vaccination was compared with the repertoire after mRNA vaccination. Each participant got two doses of either the Pfizer-BioNTech BNT162b2 vaccine (n=8) or the Moderna mRNA-1273 vaccine (n=2). Memory CD4+ T cell crossreactivity between SARS-CoV-2 and common cold coronavirus spike proteins was assessed at the TCR clonotype level in an earlier paper using these donors.

This clonotype was seen a handful of times. Its antigen is currently not known. It has no much larger one-base neighbor in the sample; base qualities were not kept. The CDR3 covers 13 residues, taking in both the cysteine and the phenylalanine. Of the read, only the CDR3 DNA is kept; its 39 bases are in frame from base 1. CDR1 and CDR2, looked up from the germline V gene (reference sequence), are SEHNR and FQNEAQ. V sheds 10 bases and J sheds 9 bases, leaving 16 bases between their ends. What the study reported, not specific to this receptor: Relatively few convalescent patients were included in the study, and early timepoints after natural infection were not analyzed. An increase in the median number of SARS-CoV-2-reactive clonotypes from roughly 20 after infection to 35 to 40 after vaccination was observed, but the change was not found to be significant. In convalescent patients, nearly all vaccine-specific clones (304 of 307) were found to be mono-reactive for SARS-CoV-2 spike rather than cross-reactive with common cold coronaviruses. Among convalescent patients, a median about 86% of the SARS-CoV-2-reactive clones seen after vaccination appeared only after vaccination, which suggests priming specific to the vaccine.

The receptor library was made with PCR. At the Johns Hopkins FTIC core, DNA from the cultured CD4+ T cells underwent TCR sequencing with the Oncomine TCR Beta short-read assay. The QIAamp micro DNA kit was used to extract genomic DNA from the cultured CD4+ T cells. The Oncomine TCR Beta libraries from cultured CD4+ T cells were pooled using unique dual indexes and then sequenced on an Illumina iSeq 100. The source study handled its data this way. Non-productive sequences were removed, and CDR3s that did not start with C, did not end with F or W, or were shorter than 7 amino acids were discarded. Antigen-specific clonotypes were identified using the MANAFEST web application through comparison of peptide-stimulated wells with reference and other culture wells. For a clone to be called positive, the clone needed an FDR below 0.05, an odds ratio above 5, and a productive frequency above 0.1% in at least two of three replicate wells. Cross-reactive clonotypes were defined as significantly expanded in both SARS-CoV-2 spike wells and at least one common cold coronavirus spike condition. CDR3 homology was assessed with Levenshtein distances (stringdist) and unrooted phylogenetic trees (ape) in R version 3.6.1. TCRdb's own reprocessing of the public reads used fastp at Q25 and MiXCR and kept productive beta chains. For every CDR3 protein sequence, its rows merge into one entry that carries the most common genes and DNA. TCRdb, rather than the study authors, made the V and J calls. Counted in this sample were 8,000 to 10,000 distinct CDR3 sequences; roughly 30% of them appeared once. Approximately 40% of the sample is taken by the ten largest.

What this sample's treatment or condition label stands for: approximately 9-day PBMC culture with coronavirus spike peptide pools or control peptides (ViraFEST assay). CD4+ T cells from unexposed donors were collected before the COVID-19 pandemic (2011-2018). The study used the ViraFEST assay, which expanded antigen-specific T cells with peptide pools and then identified expanded clonotypes by TCR sequencing. Each well held roughly 2.2 million PBMCs cultured in IMDM containing approximately 5% human AB serum and 9 to 10 IU/ml IL-2, with roughly 10 ug/ml peptide pools added. On days 3 and 7, half of the culture medium was replaced with fresh IL-2-containing medium. Once the cells had been in culture for about 10 days, the EasySep CD4+ T cell isolation kit was used to isolate CD4+ T cells by negative selection. Unexposed donor CD4+ T cells were tested for reactivity to SARS-CoV-2 S and N and four common cold coronavirus spike pools, as cell number allowed. Ficoll-Paque Plus gradient centrifugation was used to isolate PBMCs from whole blood, and the isolated PBMCs were then either used fresh or cryopreserved at -140C. Culture conditions were generally each tested in triplicate wells. The leukapheresis product for the unexposed donors was obtained through commercial purchase.

The sequence came from a human donor in good health. Sequencing was done on a sample of CD4+ T cells from blood, cultured in vitro. The chain is encoded by TRBV7-9 joined to TRBJ1-6; 5 matching bases give a weak D call of TRBD1. The sequenced DNA is TGTGCCACCTCCCGGGACTTAACTTCACCCCTCCACTTT. Translated, this is CATSRDLTSPLHF.